The 24 T cell receptor beta chains listed next were all sequenced from one sample in a study of T cells in Graves' hyperthyroidism and ophthalmopathy (dated by TCRdb to between 2018 and 2021). Libraries were made using multiplex PCR. Reads for this sample came from an Illumina HiSeq 2000. Amplification of TCR beta CDR3 regions was carried out from RNA transcripts. A first-round RT-PCR of the TCR CDR3 used the HTBI primer set with the Qiagen OneStep RT-PCR kit. Using fastp at Q25 and MiXCR, TCRdb reprocessed the public reads and kept productive beta chains. Each entry merges the rows of one CDR3 protein and shows their most common DNA and genes. The sample table lists some 440,000 distinct CDR3 sequences, 15% to 18% of them with a count of one. The ten largest clones represent over 12% of the sample. Sequenced material: blood. These receptors were collected from a woman aged 18-29 years with Graves' hyperthyroidism.

With respect to this clonotype: At one end, the junction sequence differs from germline, possibly due to a read error. The DNA of the CDR3 is TGTGCCAGCGGCGTAGGTTGGAGGAACACTGAAGCTTTCTTT. It encodes CASGVGWRNTEAFF. The V gene is TRBV9, the J gene TRBJ1-1, with no clear D. Germline V lookup: CDR1 SGDLS, CDR2 YYNGEE. The CDR3 extends over 14 amino acids.

This clonotype was seen at least ten times. This rearrangement joins TRBV20-1 to TRBJ2-7; TRBD1 might be the D (5 bases). The CDR3 length is 13 residues. From germline, CDR1 is DFQATT and CDR2 SNEGSKA (reference sequence). The CDR3: CRMDIQSSYEQYF. CDR3 nucleotide sequence: TGCAGAATGGACATCCAAAGCTCCTACGAGCAGTACTTC.

This clonotype was seen at least ten times. This chain uses TRBV27 with TRBJ2-3; D may be TRBD1 (5 bases). V was shortened by 5 bases and J by 2 bases, with 23 bases between the two germline ends. From germline, CDR1 is MNHEY and CDR2 SMNVEV (reference sequence). The CDR3 loop spans 18 amino acids. CDR3 sequence: CASSPRLDRLTYTDTQYF. The DNA of the CDR3 is TGTGCCAGCAGTCCGCGACTCGACAGATTAACTTACACAGATACGCAGTATTTT.

This clonotype has a handful of counts. The chain has TRBV20-1 and TRBJ1-1; possibly TRBD1 for D (6 bases). Germline V CDR1 and CDR2: DFQATT, SNEGSKA (reference sequence). V lost 5 bases, J lost 11 bases, and 12 bases lay in between. CDR3 length equals 10 residues. In DNA form, the CDR3 reads TGCAGTGCTTACCAGGGGAGGGCTTTCTTT. This sequence encodes CSAYQGRAFF.

At least ten counts were recorded for this clonotype. V gene TRBV6-1 combines with J gene TRBJ1-5; a possible D gene is TRBD1 (6 bases). V was trimmed by 7 bases and J by 1 base, leaving 14 bases between them. The CDR3 spans 15 residues. CDR1 is MNHNS, CDR2 SASEGT, per germline. The CDR3 sequence is CASIVTGLSNQPQHF. CDR3 coding DNA: TGTGCCAGCATCGTAACAGGGTTGAGCAATCAGCCCCAGCATTTT.

This clonotype was picked up many times. The rearrangement joins TRBV12-3 or TRBV12-4 to TRBJ2-2, with TRBD1 as a possible D gene (6 bases). The CDR3 is 15 residues long. V dropped 3 bases and J dropped 9 bases, with 17 bases sitting between them. CDR3 DNA: TGTGCCAGCAGTTTTGGTACAGGGTTGATTCGGGAGCTGTTTTTT. This translates into CASSFGTGLIRELFF.

Of note for this clonotype: At one boundary the junction diverges from the germline segment, which might be a read error. J is TRBJ1-3 and V is TRBV6-5; 7 nucleotides match TRBD1. The CDR3 is 15 amino acids. Germline V CDR1 and CDR2: MNHEY, SVGAGI. In DNA, the CDR3 is TGTGCCAGCAGTTACGCACAGGGGTCTGCAAACACCATATATTTT. It encodes CASSYAQGSANTIYF.

This chain connects TRBV6-2 or TRBV6-3 to TRBJ1-1, with 7 bases matching TRBD1. There are 14 residues in the CDR3. V lost 5 bases and J lost 10; bases outside the gene matches: 13. Germline values: CDR1 MNHEY, CDR2 SVGEGT. CDR3 sequence: CASSPAATGRRAFF. In DNA, the CDR3 is TGTGCCAGCAGTCCCGCTGCGACAGGGCGCAGAGCTTTCTTT.

The chain is built from TRBV4-3 and TRBJ1-5; D is unresolved. CDR1 and CDR2 from the germline V gene are LGHNA and YSLEER. This CDR3 is 15 amino acids long. The V and J ends lost 2 bases and 4 bases respectively, with 12 bases between them. CDR3 residues: CASSQTLGLNQPQHF. The CDR3 nucleotides are TGCGCCAGCAGCCAAACACTGGGGTTAAATCAGCCCCAGCATTTT.

Points on this clonotype: Just one base apart from a much larger clone, this may be a read error. The chain recombines TRBV7-3 with TRBJ1-1, with TRBD1 matching over 7 bases. The CDR3 has 14 residues. The germline gives CDR1 SGHTA, CDR2 FQGTGA. CDR3 loop: CASGLTAGGIPAFF. Written as DNA, the CDR3 is TGTGCCAGCGGCTTAACGGCAGGGGGGATTCCAGCTTTCTTT.

The rearrangement joins TRBV5-1 to TRBJ2-5; possibly TRBD1 or TRBD2 for D (6 bases each). The V end was cut by 4 bases, the J end by 7 bases, with 17 bases between. CDR1 is SGHRS, CDR2 YFSETQ, per germline. There are 14 residues in the CDR3. The CDR3 bases are TGCGCCAGCAGCGTTTCGGGGGCCACGGGGACCCAGTACTTC. Translation: CASSVSGATGTQYF.

Ten or more counts support this clonotype. The chain has TRBV3-1 and TRBJ2-7, with 7 nucleotides matching TRBD1. Trimming took 3 bases from V and 6 from J; bases not matched to a gene: 5. This CDR3 comprises 13 residues. CDR1 and CDR2 (germline): LGHDT, YNNKEL (reference sequence). CDR3 residues: CASSHLTGPEQYF. The CDR3 coding sequence is TGTGCCAGCAGCCATCTGACAGGGCCCGAGCAGTACTTC.

As concerns this clonotype: A read error may be the cause here, since a much bigger clone is one base away. The rearrangement links TRBV28 to TRBJ1-1, with 7 bases identical to TRBD1. From germline, CDR1 is MDHEN and CDR2 SYDVKM. The CDR3 runs to 14 residues. Germline trimming cut 4 bases from V and 4 bases from J; bases unmatched to any gene: 6. CDR3 amino acids: CASSSRGTITEAFF. The CDR3 DNA reads as TGTGCCAGCAGTTCCAGGGGGACGATCACTGAAGCTTTCTTT.

This clonotype was seen at least ten times. This chain joins TRBV20-1 and TRBJ2-7, with TRBD2 identical over 10 bases. V was pared by 4 bases and J by 2 bases, with 11 bases of the junction left unmatched. In germline, CDR1 is DFQATT, CDR2 SNEGSKA (reference sequence). This CDR3 has 16 residues. The CDR3 DNA is TGCAGTGCTAATCGAGCGGGAGGGTCATCTCCCTACGAGCAGTACTTC. It encodes CSANRAGGSSPYEQYF.

Comment on this clonotype: A much larger clone is a single base away; this may be a read error. The rearrangement links TRBV12-3 or TRBV12-4 to TRBJ2-2; the match to TRBD2 covers 8 bases. This CDR3 spans 16 amino acids. J lost 3 bases, V lost 8 bases, and 11 bases had no gene match. The chain's CDR3 is CASGGESSGYTGELFF. The CDR3 DNA reads as TGTGCCAGCGGTGGGGAGTCTAGCGGGTACACCGGGGAGCTGTTTTTT.

This clonotype was observed many times. The chain employs TRBV27 and TRBJ1-5; D is undetermined. V lost 3 bases, J lost 7 bases, and 10 bases lay in between. Germline lookup yields CDR1 MNHEY and CDR2 SMNVEV (reference sequence). The length of the CDR3 is 13 residues. This chain's CDR3 is CASSLGEAQPQHF. The CDR3 coding sequence is TGTGCCAGCAGTTTGGGAGAAGCGCAGCCCCAGCATTTT.

This clonotype was seen more than once but under ten times. V gene TRBV20-1 combines with J gene TRBJ2-2; D is unclear. There are 16 residues in the CDR3. Germline V CDR1 and CDR2: DFQATT, SNEGSKA (reference sequence). Trimming pared 3 bases from V and 2 bases from J, leaving 16 bases between. The CDR3 bases are TGCAGTGCTAGGGGGATCGGACGGTACAACACCGGGGAGCTGTTTTTT. Its translation: CSARGIGRYNTGELFF.

In this sample, this clonotype turned up many times. The chain links TRBV27 to TRBJ1-5, with D unclear. From germline, CDR1 is MNHEY and CDR2 SMNVEV (reference sequence). The CDR3 runs to 15 residues. The V end lost 3 bases, the J end lost 0 bases, and 9 bases lay between the germline ends. CDR3: CASSFRVISNQPQHF. The CDR3 DNA reads TGTGCCAGCAGTTTCCGGGTCATTAGCAATCAGCCCCAGCATTTT.

The CDR3 DNA reads as TGTGCCAGTAGGGGCCTCTTTGGGGACACCTTC. It encodes CASRGLFGDTF. The V call is TRBV19, the J call TRBJ1-2; no clear D gene. V was clipped by 6 bases and J by 12 bases, with 14 bases between them. The germline CDR1 and CDR2 sequences are LNHDA and SQIVND (reference sequence). The CDR3 contains 11 residues.

This clonotype was observed a handful of times. The rearrangement uses TRBV6-2 or TRBV6-3 and TRBJ1-1, with D maybe TRBD1 (5 bases). Trimming removed 7 bases from V and 9 bases from J, with 18 bases in between. There are 13 residues in the CDR3. Germline V gives CDR1 MNHEY, CDR2 SVGEGT. Written as DNA, the CDR3 is TGTGCCAGCACTCCTAGGGACCGGGTGAAAGCTTTCTTT. This encodes CASTPRDRVKAFF.

The gene calls are TRBV18 and TRBJ2-2; 11 positions match TRBD1. J gave up 6 bases and V 3 bases, and 9 bases lay outside the gene matches. Germline V gene sequence: CDR1 KGHSH, CDR2 LQKENI. The CDR3 length is 17 residues. As DNA, the CDR3 is TGTGCCAGCTCACCTTCCCCGGGACAGGGGGTCTCCGGGGAGCTGTTTTTT. It specifies CASSPSPGQGVSGELFF.

The J gene is TRBJ1-6, the V gene TRBV28; the D gene is possibly TRBD1 (5 bases). V was clipped by 6 bases and J by 8 bases, with 14 bases between them. This CDR3 comprises 14 residues. Germline V CDR1 and CDR2: MDHEN, SYDVKM. The CDR3 sequence: CASSPNGGYSPLHF. Written as DNA, the CDR3 is TGTGCCAGCAGCCCTAACGGGGGTTATTCACCCCTCCACTTT.

Remarks on this clonotype: This may be a read error, as it is one base from a much larger clone. The chain joins TRBV6-2 or TRBV6-3 to TRBJ2-1, with 7 nucleotides matching TRBD2. Germline values: CDR1 MNHEY, CDR2 SVGEGT. This CDR3 is 13 amino acids long. The J segment lost 2 bases and the V segment lost 7 bases, leaving 2 bases of the junction unmatched. The CDR3: CASNREAYNEQFF. Here the CDR3 DNA reads TGTGCCAGCAACCGGGAGGCCTACAATGAGCAGTTCTTC.

In this sample, this clonotype turned up a few times. The J gene is TRBJ1-1, the V gene TRBV5-8; a possible D gene is TRBD1 (5 bases). The ends were cut back, 1 base at V and 4 bases at J, with 14 bases in the middle. The CDR3 runs to 15 residues. Germline values: CDR1 SGHTS, CDR2 YDEGEE. CDR3 protein: CASSLRKSGLTEAFF. The CDR3, as DNA: TGTGCCAGCAGCTTGCGGAAATCAGGGCTCACTGAAGCTTTCTTT.